The T cell receptor (beta chain) under discussion was sequenced for a study of blood T cell repertoires in COVID-19. Overall study context: There were acute and convalescent COVID-19 samples, and they came from the United States, Italy and Spain. T cells, B-cell-depleted T cells, or PBMCs supplied cDNA or gDNA.

It was during active infection that Seattle patients were enrolled and then longitudinally followed. The CDR3 sequence is 13 residues long. With V trimmed by 10 bases and J by 5 bases, 8 bases remained unmatched. CDR1 ENHRY and CDR2 SYGVKD come from the germline V gene. In the source study's methods: Reference gene primer amplification gave estimated nucleated cell counts. Measured with immunoSEQ multiplex PCR; TCRdb has only the in-frame clones, and not every one. The V and J calls and clone size were taken over from that table, and D and trimming were inferred from the DNA. The sample carries roughly 170,000 clones, 79% recorded once.

The sequence was obtained from a woman between 55 and 75 years old with COVID-19, enrolled during active disease. The gene calls are TRBV10-3 and TRBJ1-5; the match to TRBD1 covers 7 bases. The sequenced sample was peripheral blood. CDR3 region: CANGQDSDQPQHF. In nucleotides, the CDR3 is TGTGCCAACGGACAGGACTCGGATCAGCCCCAGCATTTT.